One sample yielded the 9 T cell receptor beta chains listed below, sequenced in a study of blood T cell repertoires in COVID-19. Repertoires were generated with immunoSEQ multiplex PCR, while TCRdb's copy carries only in-frame clones and drops some. The sample contains under 150,000 clones, over 75% of which appear only once. Material for sequencing was PBMCs or T cells enriched from blood (not recorded which). The source of these receptors is a woman between 45 and 65 years old who had recovered from COVID-19.

The J gene is TRBJ2-2, the V gene TRBV24-1; 8 bases are a match to TRBD1. This CDR3 contains 16 residues. The V and J ends lost 3 bases and 5 bases, in that order; junction bases with no gene match: 7. CDR1 and CDR2 (germline): KGHDR, SFDVKD. CDR3 sequence reads: CATSDSVRGRTGELFF. The CDR3 DNA sequence: TGTGCCACCAGTGATAGCGTCAGGGGGCGAACCGGGGAGCTGTTTTTT.

This rearrangement joins TRBV5-4 to TRBJ2-3; 13 bases agree with TRBD2. The germline V gene encodes CDR1 SGHNT and CDR2 YYREEE (reference sequence). The CDR3 length is 16 residues. V dropped 3 bases and J dropped 2; count of bases not matched to a gene: 3. The CDR3 protein is CASSSGTSGDTDTQYF. The CDR3 DNA follows: TGTGCCAGCAGCTCAGGGACTAGCGGGGACACAGATACGCAGTATTTT.

Notes on this clone: This may be a read error: a much more frequent sequence differs by one nucleotide. V and J are TRBV9 and TRBJ2-1; 9 nucleotides line up with TRBD2. The V segment lost 0 bases and the J segment 3 bases; nucleotides outside the gene matches: 1. The CDR3 runs to 15 residues. From germline, CDR1 is SGDLS and CDR2 YYNGEE. The CDR3 is CASSVGLADYNEQFF. The CDR3, as DNA: TGTGCCAGCAGCGTAGGACTAGCGGACTACAATGAGCAGTTCTTC.

The chain employs TRBV12-5 and TRBJ1-6; D might be TRBD1 (5 bases). Germline V gives CDR1 LGHNT, CDR2 FRNRAP. Trimming cost V 6 bases and J 8 bases, with 14 bases left between them. The CDR3 contains 14 residues. In nucleotides, the CDR3 is TGTGCTAGTGGCCCCGGGACTTTAGATTCACCCCTCCACTTT. The encoded protein is CASGPGTLDSPLHF.

V and J are TRBV7-9 and TRBJ1-1; D unresolved. The CDR3 has 13 residues. The germline gives CDR1 SEHNR, CDR2 FQNEAQ (reference sequence). Trimming removed 1 base at V and 11 bases at J, with 14 bases between. The CDR3 protein is CASSLGAYGGAFF. In nucleotides, the CDR3 is TGTGCCAGCAGCTTAGGGGCCTACGGAGGTGCTTTCTTT.

This clone was seen a few times. The chain links TRBV25-1 to TRBJ1-3; D remains unclear. The germline V gene encodes CDR1 MGHDK and CDR2 SYGVNS. CDR3 length: 13 amino acids. The CDR3 spells CGPPLGTGNTIYF. DNA for the CDR3: TGTGGCCCCCCTCTAGGCACTGGAAACACCATATATTTT.

This chain uses TRBV3-1 (or the pseudogene TRBV3-2) with TRBJ2-5; TRBD1 is a possible D gene (5 bases). V lost 4 bases to trimming and J lost 9 bases, with 9 bases between them. Per the germline V gene, CDR1 is LGHDT and CDR2 is YNNKEL (reference sequence). This CDR3 region has 11 residues. The CDR3, as DNA: TGTGCCAGCAGCCTCCAAGGGGCCCAGTACTTC. Amino acids: CASSLQGAQYF.

V gene TRBV3-1 (or the pseudogene TRBV3-2) combines with J gene TRBJ1-2; 7 nucleotides align to TRBD1. The CDR3 runs 14 residues. The germline gives CDR1 LGHDT, CDR2 YNNKEL (reference sequence). The trim removed 6 bases at V and 4 bases at J, leaving 8 bases unmatched. CDR3 sequence reads: CASSPARDSYGYTF. The CDR3 DNA follows: TGTGCCAGCAGTCCCGCTCGGGACAGCTATGGCTACACCTTC.

V usage is TRBV5-1 and J usage is TRBJ2-7, with 7 nucleotides matching TRBD2. Germline CDR1 is SGHRS and CDR2 is YFSETQ. The V segment lost 1 base and the J segment 5 bases; nucleotides outside the gene matches: 6. This CDR3 comprises 14 residues. CDR3 loop: CASSLSQGGNEQYF. Here the CDR3 DNA reads TGCGCCAGCAGCTTGTCCCAGGGAGGGAACGAGCAGTACTTC. The complete variable domain, with remaining parts taken from reference TRBV5-1 and TRBJ2-7, reads KAGVTQTPRYLIKTRGQQVTLSCSPISGHRSVSWYQQTPGQGLQFLFEYFSETQRNKGNFPGRFSGRQFSNSRSEMNVSTLELGDSALYLCASSLSQGGNEQYFGPGTRLTVT.